This T cell receptor beta chain was sequenced in a study of cytomegalovirus exposure and HLA in healthy donors (dated by TCRdb to 2017 to 2019). A note on the overall study: The approximately 710 repertoires of the first cohort and the roughly 110 validation repertoires were produced on the same platform, according to a later analysis. The study aimed to test whether signatures of past pathogen exposure could be identified by cataloging public T cell receptors. Besides the first cohort of 666 subjects, a separate validation cohort made up of roughly 120 different subjects was used. The study combined high-throughput TCR immunosequencing, statistical association of individual TCRs with disease status, and machine learning to predict cytomegalovirus infection status.

Library preparation used the immunoSEQ multiplex PCR assay. As for how the authors treated the data: To diagnose cytomegalovirus status from the catalog of TCR beta chain sequences, a statistical classification framework was built. Held by TCRdb, this immuneACCESS table contains in-frame sequences only and omits some clones. Under half of the omission traces to an unresolved V gene where checked; the cause of the rest is unknown. The V and J calls and clone size come from that table; D and trimming were worked out from the DNA. The sample has about 250,000 clones on record, 87% of them singletons. Jointly, the top ten make up 2.6% of the sample. Overall study results and their limits: While some public TCRs were present in many individuals, most TCR sequences turned up only very rarely across donors. Subsequent analysis determined that TCRs grouped into clusters in the first cohort also showed a tendency toward co-occurrence across the roughly 120 validation repertoires, and 94% of cluster scores exceeded 0. The classifier was reported to diagnose cytomegalovirus status with high specificity and sensitivity in both the original and validation cohorts. The study listed 164 TCR beta chains as associated with cytomegalovirus. According to the authors, the approach could potentially be generalized to other disease states and immunological phenotypes. In vitro tests confirmed that three of the cytomegalovirus-associated TCR beta chains recognize cytomegalovirus antigens. A later analysis had no HLA typing for the validation cohort, so co-occurrence there was scored across all 120 repertoires.

Trimming takes 3 bases off V and 4 bases off J; junction bases not matched to a gene: 11. Taken from the germline V gene (reference sequence), the CDR1 and CDR2 loops are MNHEY and SMNVEV. The CDR3 has 16 amino acids, counting the end cysteine and phenylalanine. Only the CDR3 region is kept as DNA, spanning 48 bases read in frame from base 1. Of note for this clone: This clone's antigen is unknown. The sample holds no much larger clone one base away, and base qualities are not on file.

The donors were included in the validation cohort of some 120 subjects, a group kept apart from the roughly 700-subject first cohort. Sequencing used PBMCs. The TCR sequence derives from a man between 18 and 29 years old in good health and CMV-seronegative. This sequence uses TRBV27 and TRBJ1-2, with 7 central nucleotides matching TRBD1. The CDR3 here reads CASSFFAGGYLYGYTF. The nucleotides read TGTGCCAGCAGTTTCTTCGCAGGGGGATATCTCTATGGCTACACCTTC.